Listed below are T cell receptor beta chains from one sample, sequenced in a study of T cells in Graves' hyperthyroidism and ophthalmopathy. TCRdb ran MiXCR on the multiplex PCR reads and lists one entry per CDR3 protein. The sample yields a few hundred thousand distinct CDR3 sequences, 20% to 25% seen once. Sequencing was done on a sample of blood. These receptors all come from a man between 18 and 29 years old with Graves' hyperthyroidism. CDR3s include the opening cysteine and the closing phenylalanine or tryptophan.

>TRBJ1-2|TRBV12-3/TRBV12-4
CASRRQGSNYGYTF
>TRBJ1-5|TRBV6-1
CASSEGTAIFLSNQPQHF
>TRBJ1-3|TRBV5-1
CASSPSTGLGSGNTIYF
>TRBJ1-2|TRBV30
CAWSPRAVFYGYTF
>TRBJ1-2|TRBV12-3/TRBV12-4
CASSLSSGQANYGYTF
>TRBJ2-7|TRBV6-1
CASSVYEQYF
>TRBJ1-1|TRBV30
CAWTVLSFQARTEAFF
>TRBJ1-5|TRBV24-1
CATSESGESQPQHF
>TRBJ1-5|TRBV3-1
CASSLRGLDQPQHF
>TRBJ2-7|TRBV6-5
CASSYYAGSYEQYF
>TRBJ2-7|TRBV6-5
CASSYSRTGVYEQYF
>TRBJ1-1|TRBV28
CASFSYPDEAFF
>TRBJ1-2|TRBV15
CATSSSGRDGYTF
>TRBJ1-2|TRBV19
CASSMRRQGEGYTF
>TRBJ1-6|TRBV28
CASSSTGYSPLHF
>TRBJ1-1|TRBV6-1
CASSEAWVLNTDAFF
>TRBJ1-1|TRBV10-3
CAISDSGLNTEAFF
>TRBJ2-2|TRBV4-1
CASSQHVTGELFF
>TRBJ2-5|TRBV15
CATSRDRGTQYF
>TRBJ2-7|TRBV5-1
CASSLNSYYEQYF
>TRBJ2-5|TRBV3-1
CASSQRGGAGETQYF
>TRBJ2-5|TRBV12-3/TRBV12-4
CASSIDQGETQYF
>TRBJ2-6|TRBV5-1
CASTLVGTAGANVLTF
>TRBJ1-5|TRBV2
CASDVEGWGQPQHF
>TRBJ1-1|TRBV27
CASGPRGTEAFF
>TRBJ1-2|TRBV12-3/TRBV12-4
CASTPSWTAGYTF
>TRBJ2-7|TRBV3-1
CASSLHEGCHEQYF
>TRBJ2-7|TRBV4-1
CASSQQTGGGYEQYF
>TRBJ2-5|TRBV29-1
CTPRETQYF
>TRBJ2-7|TRBV7-9
CASSLRVLGEDEQYF
>TRBJ1-1|TRBV20-1
CSAPGQYWTEAFF
>TRBJ1-2|TRBV12-3/TRBV12-4
CASSPRDYLYDGYTF
>TRBJ1-3|TRBV7-9
CASSSQLGNTIYF
>TRBJ1-2|TRBV6-2/TRBV6-3
CASSKTARGYTF
>TRBJ1-5|TRBV28
CASSLKGIRNQPQHF
>TRBJ2-7|TRBV2
CASSEGRLTNEQYF
>TRBJ1-1|TRBV29-1
CSVASMNTEAFF
>TRBJ2-5|TRBV28
CASTLYRGGQETQYF
>TRBJ2-5|TRBV7-9
CASLPDRGQETQYF
>TRBJ2-7|TRBV28
CASTSTSYEQYF
>TRBJ1-2|TRBV10-3
CAISESATGSYGYTF
>TRBJ2-7|TRBV12-5
CASGPDSSPYEQYF
>TRBJ1-3|TRBV11-1
CASSPHRSAGNTIYF
>TRBJ1-1|TRBV28
CASSLGQSRPEAFF
>TRBJ2-5|TRBV12-3/TRBV12-4
CASSLNPPGAQETQYF
>TRBJ1-2|TRBV9
CASSVQQGHGYTF
>TRBJ1-1|TRBV5-1
CASSPHDGANTEAFF
>TRBJ1-1|TRBV20-1
CSARVGGLRHTEAFF
>TRBJ1-1|TRBV19
CASTAGTPNTEAFF